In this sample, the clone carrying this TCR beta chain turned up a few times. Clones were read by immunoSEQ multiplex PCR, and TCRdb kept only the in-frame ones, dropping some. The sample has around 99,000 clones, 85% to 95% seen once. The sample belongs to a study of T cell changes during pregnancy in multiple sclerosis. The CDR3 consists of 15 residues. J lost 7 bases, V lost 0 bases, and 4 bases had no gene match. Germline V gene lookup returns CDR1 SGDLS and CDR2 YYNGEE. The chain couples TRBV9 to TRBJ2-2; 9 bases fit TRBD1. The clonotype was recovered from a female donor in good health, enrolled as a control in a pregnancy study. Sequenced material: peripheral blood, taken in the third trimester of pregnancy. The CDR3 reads CASSVAGQGSGELFF. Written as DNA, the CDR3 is TGTGCCAGCAGCGTAGCAGGACAGGGGAGCGGGGAGCTGTTTTTT.